These 17 T cell receptor beta chains share one sample of origin, sequenced in a study of CXCR3-negative and CXCR3-positive naive CD8 T cells. Findings and limits, study-wide: When CXCR3-positive naive cells were set against CXCR3-negative naive cells, the former had more hydrophobic TRB CDR3s.

No antigen has been identified for these receptors. Libraries were UMI-labeled 5' RACE TRB cDNA. TCRdb reprocessed the 5' RACE reads, with one entry per CDR3 protein and no DNA. The repertoire shows 130,000 to 150,000 distinct CDR3 sequences; the top ten hold about 0.28%. Sample: naive CXCR3+ CD8+ T cells from blood. Subset defined: CD45RO-CCR7+CD27+CD95- naive CD8+ T cells expressing CXCR3 (TNR3+). Receptor source: a human donor in good health. Some clones in this sample may be carry-over from other donors' samples.

This chain links TRBV12-3 or TRBV12-4 with TRBJ2-7; absent DNA, TCRdb's TRBD1 call cannot be checked. This CDR3 comprises 13 residues. The CDR3 protein is CASSSYRDNEQYF.

The chain joins TRBV7-9 to TRBJ2-1; the TCRdb call, TRBD1, lacks DNA for checking. Looked up from germline, CDR1 is SEHNR and CDR2 is FQNEAQ (reference sequence). This CDR3 comprises 17 residues. The CDR3 here is CASSLVASGRESRQQFF.

The rearrangement links TRBV7-9 to TRBJ2-2; TCRdb reports TRBD2, a call that lacks DNA to check it against. Germline CDR1 reads SEHNR; CDR2 reads FQNEAQ (reference sequence). This CDR3 spans 20 amino acids. The CDR3 spells CASSATRLAGGPSNTGELFF.

This chain's CDR3 is CASSQEPSGGDEQFF. V usage is TRBV3-1 and J usage is TRBJ2-1; without DNA, the TCRdb call of TRBD2 cannot be checked. The CDR3 extends over 15 amino acids. Germline V gene lookup returns CDR1 LGHDT and CDR2 YNNKEL (reference sequence).

The gene calls are TRBV12-3 or TRBV12-4 and TRBJ1-1. CDR3 length: 12 amino acids. The chain's CDR3 is CASGYMNTEAFF.

V is TRBV7-6 and J is TRBJ2-7; the TCRdb call, TRBD1, lacks DNA for checking. This CDR3 is 16 amino acids long. Germline values: CDR1 SGHVS, CDR2 FNYEAQ. The CDR3 here is CASSLEPGGPSYEQYF.

The chain uses TRBV27 and TRBJ2-1. Germline lookup yields CDR1 MNHEY and CDR2 SMNVEV (reference sequence). The CDR3 consists of 14 residues. CDR3 residues: CASSLTWSYNEQFF.

The chain is built from TRBV5-6 and TRBJ2-3. Germline CDR1 SGHDT, CDR2 YYEEEE. The CDR3 spans 16 residues. The CDR3 is CASSLAAGEGTDTQYF.

The chain combines TRBV3-1 with TRBJ2-1; absent DNA, TCRdb's TRBD2 call cannot be checked. In germline, CDR1 is LGHDT, CDR2 YNNKEL (reference sequence). The CDR3 extends over 20 amino acids. The CDR3 protein is CASSQDLGTSGRQPDNEQFF.

This chain joins TRBV10-3 and TRBJ2-1. Germline values: CDR1 ENHRY, CDR2 SYGVKD. The CDR3 spans 13 residues. The CDR3: CAISEFTWDEQFF.

The chain recombines TRBV29-1 with TRBJ2-7; the D gene TCRdb calls, TRBD1, cannot be checked with no DNA. CDR3 size: 14 residues. CDR1 and CDR2 (germline): SQVTM, ANQGSEA. CDR3 sequence reads: CSVGGQGQSYEQYF.

The CDR3 protein is CASSLASGLAIGDTQYF. The rearrangement links TRBV7-2 to TRBJ2-3; TCRdb indicates TRBD2, and absent DNA this call remains unverified. The germline gives CDR1 SGHTA, CDR2 FQGNSA. The CDR3 is 17 amino acids.

This chain connects TRBV12-3 or TRBV12-4 to TRBJ2-3; as DNA is missing, the TRBD2 call by TCRdb cannot be tested. CDR3 size: 14 residues. The CDR3 is CASRSGGAPDTQYF.

CDR3 sequence: CASSLGGGTYNEQFF. V is TRBV27 and J is TRBJ2-1; TCRdb designates TRBD1, a call that cannot be tested without DNA. Germline-derived CDR1 and CDR2 are MNHEY and SMNVEV (reference sequence). The CDR3 loop spans 15 amino acids.

The chain is built from TRBV7-3 and TRBJ2-7; lacking DNA, the TRBD1 call made by TCRdb goes unchecked. The CDR3 consists of 15 residues. CDR1 and CDR2 from the germline V gene are SGHTA and FQGTGA. CDR3 residues: CASSYYRGPSYEQYF. Full variable domain (outside the CDR3, taken from reference TRBV7-3 and TRBJ2-7): GAGVSQTPSNKVTEKGKYVELRCDPISGHTALYWYRQSLGQGPEFLIYFQGTGAADDSGLPNDRFFAVRPEGSVSTLKIQRTERGDSAVYLCASSYYRGPSYEQYFGPGTRLTVT.

This chain joins TRBV13 and TRBJ2-1; TCRdb gives TRBD1 as the D gene, but with no DNA this cannot be confirmed. This CDR3 spans 16 amino acids. Germline-derived CDR1 and CDR2 are PRHDT and FYEKMQ (reference sequence). CDR3 loop: CASSAYQDRGGNEQFF.

The chain combines TRBV7-2 with TRBJ2-7. This CDR3 spans 13 amino acids. Germline V gives CDR1 SGHTA, CDR2 FQGNSA. CDR3 in amino acids: CASSQDSFYEQYF.